This TCR beta chain was found in a study of blood T cell repertoires in COVID-19. Sequenced by immunoSEQ multiplex PCR; TCRdb stores in-frame clones only, minus some. The sample contains 240,000 or so clones, around 86% of which appear only once. Per the germline V gene, CDR1 is MNHEY and CDR2 is SMNVEV (reference sequence). This CDR3 comprises 15 residues. V was pared by 5 bases and J by 7 bases, with 4 bases of the junction left unmatched. The clonotype was recovered from a man aged 80 or over with acute or convalescent COVID-19. The J gene is TRBJ2-1, the V gene TRBV27, with 14 bases fitting TRBD2. The sequenced material came from peripheral blood. The CDR3 loop reads CASSGLAGGRNEQFF. In nucleotides, the CDR3 is TGTGCCAGCAGTGGACTAGCGGGGGGAAGGAATGAGCAGTTCTTC.